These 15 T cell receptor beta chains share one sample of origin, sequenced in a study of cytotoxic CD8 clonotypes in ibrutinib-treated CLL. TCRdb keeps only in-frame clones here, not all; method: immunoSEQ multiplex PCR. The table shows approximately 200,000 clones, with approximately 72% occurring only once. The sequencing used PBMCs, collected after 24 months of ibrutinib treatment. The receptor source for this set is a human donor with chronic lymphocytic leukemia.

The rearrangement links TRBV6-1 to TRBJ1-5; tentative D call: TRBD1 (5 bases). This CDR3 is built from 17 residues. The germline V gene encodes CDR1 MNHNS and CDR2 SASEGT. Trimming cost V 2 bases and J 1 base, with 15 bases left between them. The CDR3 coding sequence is TGTGCCAGCAGTGAACCGGGGCGGCGGGTCAGCAATCAGCCCCAGCATTTT. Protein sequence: CASSEPGRRVSNQPQHF.

CDR3 in DNA: TGTGCCAGCAGCTTACCCCCCTGGCGGGAGAACACCGGGGAGCTGTTTTTT. This sequence encodes CASSLPPWRENTGELFF. This chain uses TRBV11-2 with TRBJ2-2; D is possibly TRBD2 (6 bases). V gave up 2 bases and J gave up 1 base, with 14 bases separating them. The CDR3 extends over 17 amino acids. Germline values: CDR1 SGHAT, CDR2 FQNNGV. Based on the CDR3 plus reference TRBV11-2 and TRBJ2-2, the full variable domain is EAGVAQSPRYKIIEKRQSVAFWCNPISGHATLYWYQQILGQGPKLLIQFQNNGVVDDSQLPKDRFSAERLKGVDSTLKIQPAKLEDSAVYLCASSLPPWRENTGELFFGEGSRLTVL.

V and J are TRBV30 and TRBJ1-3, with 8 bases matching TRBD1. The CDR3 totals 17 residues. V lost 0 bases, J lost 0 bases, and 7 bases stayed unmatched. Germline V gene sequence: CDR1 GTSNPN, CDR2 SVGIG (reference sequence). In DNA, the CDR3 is TGTGCCTGGAGTGTCCGGACAGGGATGAGCTCTGGAAACACCATATATTTT. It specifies CAWSVRTGMSSGNTIYF. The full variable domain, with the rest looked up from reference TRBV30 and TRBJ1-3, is SQTIHQWPATLVQPVGSPLSLECTVEGTSNPNLYWYRQAAGRGLQLLFYSVGIGQISSEVPQNLSASRPQDRQFILSSKKLLLSDSGFYLCAWSVRTGMSSGNTIYFGEGSWLTVV.

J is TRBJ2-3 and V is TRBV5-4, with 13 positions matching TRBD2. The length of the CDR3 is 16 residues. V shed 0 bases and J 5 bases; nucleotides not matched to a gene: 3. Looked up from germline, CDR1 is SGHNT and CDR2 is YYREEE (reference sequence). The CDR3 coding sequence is TGTGCCAGCAGCTTGGGGACTAGCGGGAGAATAGATACGCAGTATTTT. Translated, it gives CASSLGTSGRIDTQYF.

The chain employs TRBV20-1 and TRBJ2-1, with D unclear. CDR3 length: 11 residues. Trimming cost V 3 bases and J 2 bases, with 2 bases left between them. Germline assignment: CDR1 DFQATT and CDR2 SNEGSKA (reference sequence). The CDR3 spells CSASPYNEQFF. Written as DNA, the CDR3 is TGCAGTGCTAGTCCCTACAATGAGCAGTTCTTC.

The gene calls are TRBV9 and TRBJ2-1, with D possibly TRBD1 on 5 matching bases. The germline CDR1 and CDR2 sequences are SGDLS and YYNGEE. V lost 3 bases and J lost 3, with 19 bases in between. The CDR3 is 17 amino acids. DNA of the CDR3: TGTGCCAGCAGCGCGCAAGATGACAGTAATCGCTACAATGAGCAGTTCTTC. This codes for CASSAQDDSNRYNEQFF.

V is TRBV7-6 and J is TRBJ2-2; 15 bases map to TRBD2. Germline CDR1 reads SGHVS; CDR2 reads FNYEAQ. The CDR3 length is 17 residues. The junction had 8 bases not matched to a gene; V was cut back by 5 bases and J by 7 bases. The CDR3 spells CASSGLAGGPRVGELFF. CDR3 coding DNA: TGTGCCAGCAGCGGACTAGCGGGAGGGCCCCGGGTCGGGGAGCTGTTTTTT.

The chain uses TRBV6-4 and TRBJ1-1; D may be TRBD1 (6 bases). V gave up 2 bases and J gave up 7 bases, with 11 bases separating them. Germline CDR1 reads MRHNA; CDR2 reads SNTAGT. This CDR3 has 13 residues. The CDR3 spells CASSDGRGVEAFF. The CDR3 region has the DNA TGTGCCAGCAGTGACGGGAGGGGGGTTGAAGCTTTCTTT.

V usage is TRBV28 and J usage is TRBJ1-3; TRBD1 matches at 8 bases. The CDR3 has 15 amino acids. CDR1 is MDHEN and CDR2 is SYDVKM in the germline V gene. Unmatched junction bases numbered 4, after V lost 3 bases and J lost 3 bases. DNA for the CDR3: TGTGCCAGCAGTTTTGGGACAGGAATTGGAAACACCATATATTTT. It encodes CASSFGTGIGNTIYF.

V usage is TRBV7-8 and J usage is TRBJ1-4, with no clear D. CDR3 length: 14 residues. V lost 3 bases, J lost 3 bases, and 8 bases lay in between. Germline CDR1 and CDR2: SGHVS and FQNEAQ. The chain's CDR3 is CASSFRRSNEKLFF. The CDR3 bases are TGTGCCAGCAGCTTTCGGCGGTCTAATGAAAAACTGTTTTTT.

The CDR3 loop is CASSLPGQGGSYGYTF. DNA of the CDR3: TGTGCCAGCAGCTTACCGGGACAGGGCGGCTCCTATGGCTACACCTTC. The chain employs TRBV7-2 and TRBJ1-2, with 9 nucleotides matching TRBD1. The germline V gene has CDR1 SGHTA and CDR2 FQGNSA. J was trimmed by 4 bases and V by 2 bases; bases with no gene match: 8. This CDR3 has 16 amino acids. Filled out from reference TRBV7-2 and TRBJ1-2, the complete variable domain reads GAGVSQSPSNKVTEKGKDVELRCDPISGHTALYWYRQSLGQGLEFLIYFQGNSAPDKSGLPSDRFSAERTGGSVSTLTIQRTQQEDSAVYLCASSLPGQGGSYGYTFGSGTRLTVV.

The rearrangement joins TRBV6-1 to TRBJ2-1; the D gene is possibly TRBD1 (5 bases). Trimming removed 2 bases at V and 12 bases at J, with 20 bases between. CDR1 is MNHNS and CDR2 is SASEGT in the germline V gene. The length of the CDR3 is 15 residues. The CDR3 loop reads CASSESQGRVLGQFF. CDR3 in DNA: TGTGCCAGCAGTGAAAGTCAGGGCCGAGTCTTGGGGCAGTTCTTC.

The chain's CDR3 is CASSTVFGGQWNTEAFF. DNA for the CDR3: TGTGCCAGCAGTACTGTATTTGGGGGACAGTGGAACACTGAAGCTTTCTTT. The chain couples TRBV2 to TRBJ1-1, with TRBD1 matching over 7 bases. The ends lost 5 bases at V and 1 base at J; junction bases unmatched: 13. Germline V gene data show CDR1 as SNHLY and CDR2 as FYNNEI. The CDR3 sequence is 17 residues long.

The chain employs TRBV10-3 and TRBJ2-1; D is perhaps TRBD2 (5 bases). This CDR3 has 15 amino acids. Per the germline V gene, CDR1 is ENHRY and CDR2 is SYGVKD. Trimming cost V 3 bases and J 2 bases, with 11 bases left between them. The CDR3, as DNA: TGTGCCATCAGTGATGGGGTAGCGACCTACAATGAGCAGTTCTTC. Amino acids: CAISDGVATYNEQFF.

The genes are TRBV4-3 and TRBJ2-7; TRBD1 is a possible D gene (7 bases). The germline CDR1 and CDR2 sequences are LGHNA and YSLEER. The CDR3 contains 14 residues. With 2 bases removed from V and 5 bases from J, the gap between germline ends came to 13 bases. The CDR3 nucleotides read TGCGCCAGCAGCCAACTGCAGGGGGGTGACGAGCAGTACTTC. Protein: CASSQLQGGDEQYF.